This TCR beta chain was captured by sequencing in a study of cytomegalovirus exposure and HLA in healthy donors. Both 60 Vbeta primers and 13 Jbeta primers went into the PCR. The repertoire was sequenced with immunoSEQ multiplex PCR; TCRdb's copy has only in-frame clones and lacks some. The table shows tens of thousands of clones, with roughly 74% occurring only once. Trimming took 4 bases from V and 2 from J; bases not matched to a gene: 7. Germline CDR1 is MNHNS and CDR2 is SASEGT. CDR3 length equals 15 residues. In its sample, this clone was seen once. The antigen is unknown. Study-level findings and limits: Later analysis identified a missense DCLRE1C variant that was linked to TCR beta V- and J-gene trimming.

The V gene is TRBV6-1, the J gene TRBJ1-2; 7 nucleotides align to TRBD1. This TCR derives from a man aged 25 to 40 in good health and CMV-seronegative. Sequencing used PBMCs. CDR3 nucleotides: TGTGCCAGCAGTGTTGACCGGGACAGAAACTATGGCTACACCTTC. Its protein is CASSVDRDRNYGYTF.